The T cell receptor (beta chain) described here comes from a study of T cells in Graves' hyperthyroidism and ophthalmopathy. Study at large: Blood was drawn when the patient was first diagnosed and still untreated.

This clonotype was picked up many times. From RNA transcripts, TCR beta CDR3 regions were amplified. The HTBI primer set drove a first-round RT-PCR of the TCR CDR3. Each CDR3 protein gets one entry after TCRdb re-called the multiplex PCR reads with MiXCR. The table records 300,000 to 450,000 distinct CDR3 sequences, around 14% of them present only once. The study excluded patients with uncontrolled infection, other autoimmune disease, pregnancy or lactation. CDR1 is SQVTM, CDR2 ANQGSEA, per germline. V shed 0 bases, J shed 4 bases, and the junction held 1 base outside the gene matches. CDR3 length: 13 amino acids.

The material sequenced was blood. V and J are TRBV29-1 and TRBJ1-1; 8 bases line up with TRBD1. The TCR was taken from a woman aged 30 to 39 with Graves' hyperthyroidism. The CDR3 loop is CSVEEDRGTEAFF. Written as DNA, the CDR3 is TGCAGCGTTGAAGAAGACAGGGGCACTGAAGCTTTCTTT. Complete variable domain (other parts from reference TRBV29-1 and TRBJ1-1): SAVISQKPSRDICQRGTSLTIQCQVDSQVTMMFWYRQQPGQSLTLIATANQGSEATYESGFVIDKFPISRPNLTFSTLTVSNMSPEDSSIYLCSVEEDRGTEAFFGQGTRLTVV.